A selection of T cell receptor beta chains follows, all from one sample in a study of T cell changes during pregnancy in multiple sclerosis. TCRdb keeps only in-frame clones here, not all; method: immunoSEQ multiplex PCR. The sample shows tens of thousands of clones, approximately 86% of them seen only once. This sample comprised CD4+ T cells from peripheral blood mononuclear cells, obtained in the first trimester of pregnancy. These receptors all come from a female donor in good health, enrolled as a control in a pregnancy study. The CDR3 runs from the conserved cysteine through the conserved F or W. D genes are given only for firm matches. Part of the rows lack a size; the others show once, few, many or a class for expanded clones.

D gene	clone size	V gene	J gene	CDR3 length	CDR3 protein	CDR3 DNA
TRBD1	.	TRBV28	TRBJ1-6	17	CASSFGQGRAYNSPLHF	TGTGCCAGCAGTTTCGGACAGGGGAGAGCCTATAATTCACCCCTCCACTTT
.	.	TRBV6-1	TRBJ2-2	12	CATLKAAGELFF	TGTGCCACCTTAAAGGCGGCCGGGGAGCTGTTTTTT
TRBD2	.	TRBV7-2	TRBJ2-3	16	CASSSPSGGSQGTQYF	TGTGCCAGCAGCTCCCCCAGCGGGGGATCACAGGGTACGCAGTATTTT
.	.	TRBV5-1	TRBJ2-5	13	CASSFRGEETQYF	TGCGCCAGCAGCTTTAGGGGTGAGGAGACCCAGTACTTC
TRBD2	.	TRBV4-3	TRBJ2-1	17	CASSQGSGLAGWDEQFF	TGCGCCAGCAGCCAAGGATCAGGACTAGCGGGGTGGGATGAGCAGTTCTTC
.	.	TRBV9	TRBJ2-2	15	CASSVDGGATGELFF	TGTGCCAGCAGCGTGGATGGGGGGGCAACCGGGGAGCTGTTTTTT
.	medium-sized	TRBV15	TRBJ2-7	14	CATSRDRRAGEQYF	TGTGCCACCAGCAGAGATAGGAGGGCGGGGGAGCAGTACTTC
TRBD1	.	TRBV11-1	TRBJ2-2	15	CASRQRQGNTGELFF	TGTGCCAGCAGACAAAGACAGGGAAACACCGGGGAGCTGTTTTTT
TRBD1	.	TRBV6-1	TRBJ1-2	15	CASSAATGGNYGYTF	TGTGCCAGCAGTGCCGCGACAGGGGGCAACTATGGCTACACCTTC
.	.	TRBV6-1	TRBJ2-6	17	CASSEGAGASGANVLTF	TGTGCCAGCAGTGAAGGTGCAGGGGCCTCTGGAGCCAACGTCCTGACTTTC
.	.	TRBV7-9	TRBJ2-5	16	CASSPRGATYQETQYF	TGTGCCAGCAGCCCACGGGGGGCTACGTACCAAGAGACCCAGTACTTC
.	.	TRBV7-8	TRBJ1-2	16	CASSPWTVIGVDGYTF	TGTGCCAGCAGCCCGTGGACAGTCATAGGAGTAGATGGCTACACCTTC
.	.	TRBV6-6	TRBJ1-5	15	CASSYSGEGDQPQHF	TGTGCCAGCAGTTACTCAGGGGAAGGAGATCAGCCCCAGCATTTT
.	.	TRBV7-2	TRBJ2-4	15	CASSNGQVAKNIQYF	TGTGCCAGCAGCAATGGACAAGTAGCCAAAAACATTCAGTACTTC
.	few	TRBV28	TRBJ2-7	14	CASSGTGGDYEQYF	TGTGCCAGCAGTGGCACAGGGGGGGACTACGAGCAGTACTTC
TRBD1	.	TRBV7-2	TRBJ2-7	14	CASSSRTGGYEQYF	TGTGCCAGCAGCTCGCGGACAGGGGGCTACGAGCAGTACTTC
.	once	TRBV5-1	TRBJ2-2	15	CASSLTGGLGGELFF	TGCGCCAGCAGCTTGACGGGGGGCCTAGGCGGGGAGCTGTTTTTT